A selection of T cell receptor beta chains follows, all from one sample in a study of early T cells in non-severe SARS-CoV-2 infection. TCRdb re-derived calls from the 5' RACE reads in MiXCR, one entry per CDR3 protein. The sample yields tens of thousands of distinct CDR3 sequences, under 8% seen once. Input material: whole blood. These receptors all come from an adult who was a healthcare worker with PCR-confirmed SARS-CoV-2 infection or an uninfected control (not recorded which). Each CDR3 is given with its conserved first and last residue. Fields, in order: J gene, V gene, clone size, D gene, CDR3 protein, CDR3 DNA. A D gene is named only where the DNA matches it firmly. Clone size, where shown, is once, few, many, or a class for clones that have expanded.

J: TRBJ2-7; V: TRBV7-2; size: many; D: TRBD2; CDR3: CASSSSWGGYEQYF; DNA: TGTGCCAGCAGCTCCTCATGGGGGGGATACGAGCAGTACTTC
J: TRBJ2-5; V: TRBV7-2; size: few; D: NA; CDR3: CAPNAWVWETQYF; DNA: TGTGCCCCCAACGCTTGGGTCTGGGAGACCCAGTACTTC
J: TRBJ2-1; V: TRBV4-3; size: few; D: NA; CDR3: CASSQDPGVNEQFF; DNA: TGCGCCAGCAGCCAAGATCCGGGAGTCAATGAGCAGTTCTTC
J: TRBJ1-4; V: TRBV7-6; size: many; D: NA; CDR3: CASSLDMGKLFF; DNA: TGTGCCAGCAGCTTAGATATGGGAAAACTGTTTTTT
J: TRBJ2-1; V: TRBV12-3/TRBV12-4; size: few; D: TRBD2; CDR3: CASSLFLAGSSYNEQFF; DNA: TGTGCCAGCAGTTTGTTTCTAGCGGGCAGCTCCTACAATGAGCAGTTCTTC
J: TRBJ1-2; V: TRBV5-5; size: few; D: TRBD1; CDR3: CASSLAGQGNYGYTF; DNA: TGTGCCAGCAGCTTGGCGGGACAGGGAAACTATGGCTACACCTTC
J: TRBJ2-6; V: TRBV4-1; size: NA; D: NA; CDR3: CASASGANVLTF; DNA: TGCGCCAGCGCCAGTGGGGCCAACGTCCTGACTTTC
J: TRBJ2-7; V: TRBV20-1; size: many; D: NA; CDR3: CSAPQNTYEQYF; DNA: TGCAGTGCTCCACAGAACACCTACGAGCAGTACTTC
J: TRBJ2-3; V: TRBV20-1; size: many; D: NA; CDR3: CSARLRNTDTQYF; DNA: TGCAGTGCTAGACTGCGGAACACAGATACGCAGTATTTT
J: TRBJ2-7; V: TRBV5-1; size: few; D: TRBD1; CDR3: CASSFGGDRGRNEQYF; DNA: TGCGCCAGCAGCTTCGGTGGGGACAGGGGGCGGAACGAGCAGTACTTC
J: TRBJ2-3; V: TRBV28; size: many; D: TRBD1; CDR3: CASSYRQGTQYF; DNA: TGTGCCAGCAGCTATAGACAGGGCACGCAGTATTTT
J: TRBJ1-4; V: TRBV10-2; size: many; D: NA; CDR3: CASLRGSNEKLFF; DNA: TGCGCCAGCCTTAGGGGGTCTAATGAAAAACTGTTTTTT
J: TRBJ1-5; V: TRBV5-1; size: medium-sized; D: NA; CDR3: CASSPRSNQPQHF; DNA: TGCGCCAGCAGCCCTAGAAGTAATCAGCCCCAGCATTTT
J: TRBJ2-3; V: TRBV12-3/TRBV12-4; size: NA; D: NA; CDR3: CASSFPWPDTQYF; DNA: TGTGCCAGCAGTTTCCCCTGGCCAGATACGCAGTATTTT
J: TRBJ2-3; V: TRBV5-6; size: NA; D: TRBD2; CDR3: CASSLGRTSGGTDTQYF; DNA: TGTGCCAGCAGCTTGGGGAGAACTAGCGGGGGCACAGATACGCAGTATTTT
J: TRBJ2-2; V: TRBV18; size: many; D: NA; CDR3: CASSLGRENTGELFF; DNA: TGTGCCAGCTCACTTGGACGGGAGAACACCGGGGAGCTGTTTTTT
J: TRBJ2-5; V: TRBV11-2; size: many; D: NA; CDR3: CASSPRQTETQYF; DNA: TGTGCCAGCAGCCCGAGACAGACAGAGACCCAGTACTTC
J: TRBJ1-1; V: TRBV6-5; size: few; D: TRBD1; CDR3: CATRIGQGNTEAFF; DNA: TGTGCCACTAGAATCGGACAGGGGAACACTGAAGCTTTCTTT
J: TRBJ2-3; V: TRBV5-4; size: NA; D: NA; CDR3: CASSSSTDTQYF; DNA: TGTGCCAGCAGCTCTAGCACAGATACGCAGTATTTT
J: TRBJ1-2; V: TRBV10-3; size: NA; D: NA; CDR3: CAISVAGEDYGYTF; DNA: TGTGCCATCAGTGTGGCAGGGGAAGACTATGGCTACACCTTC
J: TRBJ1-1; V: TRBV10-3; size: few; D: NA; CDR3: CAIRRTVGTEAFF; DNA: TGTGCCATCAGGAGGACCGTGGGCACTGAAGCTTTCTTT
J: TRBJ1-1; V: TRBV14; size: many; D: NA; CDR3: CASSQYGNTEAFF; DNA: TGTGCCAGCAGCCAGTACGGTAACACTGAAGCTTTCTTT
J: TRBJ2-1; V: TRBV19; size: few; D: TRBD2; CDR3: CASSPRLAANEQFF; DNA: TGTGCCAGTAGTCCCAGACTAGCGGCCAATGAGCAGTTCTTC
J: TRBJ2-7; V: TRBV7-8; size: many; D: NA; CDR3: CASSFTGYEQYF; DNA: TGTGCCAGCAGCTTTACAGGGTACGAGCAGTACTTC
J: TRBJ1-2; V: TRBV6-1; size: many; D: NA; CDR3: CASRTSANYGYTF; DNA: TGTGCCAGCAGGACGAGCGCGAACTATGGCTACACCTTC
J: TRBJ2-3; V: TRBV7-2; size: few; D: NA; CDR3: CASSLSPGQRDTQYF; DNA: TGTGCCAGCAGCTTATCCCCAGGGCAAAGAGATACGCAGTATTTT
J: TRBJ1-5; V: TRBV20-1; size: few; D: NA; CDR3: CSARSFGQPQHF; DNA: TGCAGTGCTAGATCGTTCGGTCAGCCCCAGCATTTT
J: TRBJ2-7; V: TRBV11-2; size: many; D: TRBD2; CDR3: CASSTLAGGVYEQYF; DNA: TGTGCCAGCAGCACACTAGCGGGAGGGGTCTACGAGCAGTACTTC
J: TRBJ1-2; V: TRBV5-1; size: few; D: NA; CDR3: CASLEGDGYTF; DNA: TGCGCCAGCTTGGAGGGTGATGGCTACACCTTC
J: TRBJ2-4; V: TRBV6-5; size: few; D: NA; CDR3: CASRGFGAKNIQYF; DNA: TGTGCCAGCCGGGGGTTTGGAGCCAAAAACATTCAGTACTTC
J: TRBJ1-5; V: TRBV7-8; size: many; D: NA; CDR3: CASSPPGAGQPQHF; DNA: TGTGCCAGCAGCCCCCCAGGGGCAGGGCAGCCCCAGCATTTT
J: TRBJ1-2; V: TRBV5-1; size: medium-sized; D: NA; CDR3: CASSLGKWGAGYGYTF; DNA: TGCGCCAGCAGCTTGGGAAAATGGGGCGCGGGCTATGGCTACACCTTC
J: TRBJ2-1; V: TRBV6-2/TRBV6-3; size: many; D: TRBD2; CDR3: CASSRDRDPHTSGSMFF; DNA: TGTGCCAGCAGCCGCGACAGGGACCCCCATACTAGCGGGAGTATGTTCTTC
J: TRBJ2-7; V: TRBV7-6; size: few; D: NA; CDR3: CASSRRRDGSYEQYF; DNA: TGTGCCAGCAGCCGCCGCCGGGACGGATCCTACGAGCAGTACTTC
J: TRBJ2-2; V: TRBV18; size: many; D: NA; CDR3: CASRPRNSGTGELFF; DNA: TGTGCCAGCCGCCCACGGAACAGTGGCACCGGGGAGCTGTTTTTT
J: TRBJ2-2; V: TRBV3-1; size: NA; D: TRBD2; CDR3: CASSHWTSNTGELFF; DNA: TGTGCCAGCAGCCATTGGACTAGCAACACCGGGGAGCTGTTTTTT
J: TRBJ2-2; V: TRBV20-1; size: many; D: NA; CDR3: CSARRDTGELFF; DNA: TGCAGTGCTAGACGGGACACCGGGGAGCTGTTTTTT
J: TRBJ1-6; V: TRBV11-3; size: few; D: NA; CDR3: CASSSDRNSPLHF; DNA: TGTGCCAGCAGCTCCGACAGGAATTCACCCCTCCACTTT
J: TRBJ1-1; V: TRBV9; size: many; D: NA; CDR3: CASSVLEGTEAFF; DNA: TGTGCCAGCAGCGTATTGGAGGGAACTGAAGCTTTCTTT